This is a list of T cell receptor beta chains from one sample in a study of T cell clonotyping in hematopoietic cell transplantation. Here immunoSEQ multiplex PCR was the method, and the copy in TCRdb shows in-frame clones only, minus some. The data hold roughly 4,400 clones, with over 60% observed a single time. The sample consisted of peripheral blood mononuclear cells, taken 100 days after allogeneic stem cell transplant. The receptors shown here come from a male patient in his fifties or sixties who had an allogeneic stem cell transplant from an unrelated donor, so the T cells may come from the graft donor. Some clones in this sample may be carry-over from other donors' samples. The CDR3 runs from the conserved cysteine through the conserved F or W. D genes are given only for firm matches. Clone size is stated in some rows and not others, as once, few, many or a class when expanded.

large | TRBJ2-7 | TRBV6-5 | . | CASSYLRWGFGYEQYF | TGTGCCAGCAGTTACCTCCGATGGGGTTTCGGGTACGAGCAGTACTTC
once | TRBJ2-3 | TRBV9 | TRBD2 | CASSGPGTSGGAQGTQYF | TGTGCCAGCAGCGGTCCCGGGACTAGCGGGGGGGCACAGGGTACGCAGTATTTT
. | TRBJ2-7 | TRBV4-1 | TRBD1 | CASSQGPGQGTYEQYF | TGCGCCAGCAGCCAAGGTCCGGGACAGGGCACCTACGAGCAGTACTTC
medium-sized | TRBJ1-2 | TRBV6-1 | . | CASSQGINYGYTF | TGTGCCAGCAGTCAGGGGATCAACTATGGCTACACCTTC
. | TRBJ2-7 | TRBV14 | . | CASSQDSGARGFDEQYF | TGTGCCAGCAGCCAAGATAGTGGGGCCCGGGGTTTCGACGAGCAGTACTTC
. | TRBJ1-1 | TRBV5-1 | . | CASRSRGQLNTEAFF | TGCGCCAGCCGAAGTAGGGGACAACTGAACACTGAAGCTTTCTTT
. | TRBJ2-7 | TRBV5-1 | TRBD2 | CASSLDSGGFYEQYF | TGCGCCAGCAGCTTGGATAGCGGGGGTTTCTACGAGCAGTACTTC
. | TRBJ1-2 | TRBV27 | TRBD1 | CASSPLTGTGIVGYTF | TGTGCCAGCAGTCCCCTAACCGGGACAGGGATAGTGGGCTACACCTTC
. | TRBJ1-2 | TRBV5-1 | TRBD1 | CASSLDRGYGYTF | TGCGCCAGCAGCTTGGACAGGGGTTATGGCTACACCTTC
few | TRBJ2-5 | TRBV6-5 | . | CASSYLNGAQETQYF | TGTGCCAGCAGTTACCTCAACGGGGCCCAAGAGACCCAGTACTTC
once | TRBJ2-5 | TRBV7-2 | TRBD2 | CASSLGGGPETQYF | TGTGCCAGCAGCTTAGGCGGGGGGCCAGAGACCCAGTACTTC
. | TRBJ1-6 | TRBV25-1 | . | CAGSRQDNSPLHF | TGTGCCGGCAGTCGGCAAGATAATTCACCCCTCCACTTT
. | TRBJ2-1 | TRBV28 | TRBD2 | CASSLGLAGRDEQFF | TGTGCCAGCAGTTTAGGGCTAGCGGGAAGAGATGAGCAGTTCTTC
. | TRBJ2-7 | TRBV7-2 | . | CASSFKSAYEQYF | TGTGCCAGCAGCTTCAAATCCGCCTACGAGCAGTACTTC
. | TRBJ2-5 | TRBV18 | . | CASSPLYGQETQYF | TGTGCCAGCTCACCACTGTACGGACAAGAGACCCAGTACTTC
few | TRBJ2-7 | TRBV11-2 | . | CASSGTLAGEQYF | TGTGCCAGCAGCGGGACTTTGGCGGGTGAGCAGTACTTC
. | TRBJ1-3 | TRBV19 | . | CASRHDSGNTIYF | TGTGCCAGTAGACACGACTCTGGAAACACCATATATTTT
. | TRBJ1-1 | TRBV5-1 | . | CASSFTTLAAENTEAFF | TGCGCCAGCAGCTTCACGACCCTGGCGGCCGAAAACACTGAAGCTTTCTTT
. | TRBJ2-6 | TRBV5-1 | . | CASSLAGYSGANVLTF | TGCGCCAGCAGCTTGGCCGGATACTCTGGGGCCAACGTCCTGACTTTC
. | TRBJ2-2 | TRBV4-3 | . | CASSLAQAGTGELFF | TGCGCCAGCTCCCTAGCCCAGGCCGGAACCGGGGAGCTGTTTTTT
once | TRBJ2-7 | TRBV7-8 | . | CASSSSGYEQYF | TGTGCCAGCAGCTCCTCGGGCTACGAGCAGTACTTC
. | TRBJ2-2 | TRBV5-4 | . | CASSFSAGHTGELFF | TGTGCCAGCAGCTTCAGTGCGGGGCACACCGGGGAGCTGTTTTTT
. | TRBJ1-6 | TRBV23-1 | TRBD1 | CARPPGQPLNNSPLHF | TGCGCCAGACCACCGGGACAGCCCTTGAATAATTCACCCCTCCACTTT
. | TRBJ1-5 | TRBV7-9 | . | CASSLDRGLLYF | TGTGCCAGCAGCTTAGACCGCGGGCTCCTCTATTTT
. | TRBJ2-5 | TRBV5-6 | . | CASSLPDRQETQYF | TGTGCCAGCAGCCTACCAGACAGGCAAGAGACCCAGTACTTC
. | TRBJ1-4 | TRBV5-1 | . | CASSLDPGGQATNEKLFF | TGCGCCAGCAGCTTGGATCCGGGGGGGCAGGCAACTAATGAAAAACTGTTTTTT
. | TRBJ2-4 | TRBV10-3 | TRBD2 | CAIANSGRDPPIQYF | TGTGCCATCGCTAATAGCGGGAGAGATCCCCCCATTCAGTACTTC
. | TRBJ2-1 | TRBV11-2 | TRBD2 | CASSLQVAGYNEQFF | TGTGCCAGCAGCTTACAAGTAGCGGGGTACAATGAGCAGTTCTTC
large | TRBJ2-1 | TRBV27 | . | CASSFGVGEQFF | TGTGCCAGCAGTTTCGGCGTTGGTGAGCAGTTCTTC
. | TRBJ1-1 | TRBV2 | . | CASSGEGGQRMNTEAFF | TGTGCCAGCAGTGGAGAGGGGGGGCAGAGAATGAACACTGAAGCTTTCTTT
few | TRBJ1-5 | TRBV6-5 | . | CASTGGESQPQHF | TGTGCCAGCACCGGGGGAGAGAGTCAGCCCCAGCATTTT
. | TRBJ2-7 | TRBV7-2 | . | CASSLVAAGAEQYF | TGTGCCAGCAGCTTAGTAGCTGCGGGGGCCGAGCAGTACTTC
few | TRBJ1-1 | TRBV11-1 | . | CASSLNTLVTEAFF | TGTGCCAGCAGCTTAAACACCCTGGTGACTGAAGCTTTCTTT
. | TRBJ2-7 | TRBV4-2 | . | CASSQARRSIPYEQYF | TGTGCCAGCAGCCAAGCGCGAAGGTCCATACCCTACGAGCAGTACTTC
. | TRBJ2-5 | TRBV28 | . | CASSLAAQETQYF | TGTGCCAGCAGTTTGGCAGCACAAGAGACCCAGTACTTC
. | TRBJ1-1 | TRBV4-2 | . | CASSLWIPMNTEAFF | TGTGCCAGCAGCTTGTGGATCCCTATGAACACTGAAGCTTTCTTT
. | TRBJ2-7 | TRBV6-6 | . | CASSLRRDAYEQYF | TGTGCCAGCAGCCTCCGGAGGGACGCCTACGAGCAGTACTTC
. | TRBJ2-7 | TRBV2 | TRBD1 | CASSGTGTPYEQYF | TGTGCCAGCAGTGGGACAGGGACCCCCTACGAGCAGTACTTC
. | TRBJ2-2 | TRBV11-2 | . | CASSLGLNTGELFF | TGTGCCAGCAGCTTAGGTCTTAACACCGGGGAGCTGTTTTTT
. | TRBJ2-1 | TRBV18 | . | CASSPTAGTYNEQFF | TGTGCCAGCTCACCTACGGCGGGTACGTACAATGAGCAGTTCTTC
few | TRBJ1-1 | TRBV30 | . | CAWRPQGKAEAFF | TGTGCCTGGAGGCCTCAGGGCAAGGCTGAAGCTTTCTTT
once | TRBJ2-5 | TRBV2 | TRBD1 | CASKGQGGGQETQYF | TGTGCCAGCAAGGGACAGGGCGGAGGGCAAGAGACCCAGTACTTC
. | TRBJ1-2 | TRBV19 | TRBD1 | CASSMTGLDGYTF | TGTGCCAGTAGCATGACAGGGTTGGATGGCTACACCTTC
. | TRBJ2-3 | TRBV4-1 | TRBD2 | CASSQDLLAGVVFTDTQYF | TGCGCCAGCAGCCAAGATTTACTAGCGGGGGTCGTATTTACAGATACGCAGTATTTT